The next 18 T cell receptor beta chains were all read from a single sample in a study of glioma-infiltrating T cells. TCR alpha and beta CDR3 regions were amplified from RNA using iRepertoire nested multiplex PCR. TCRdb ran MiXCR on the multiplex PCR reads and lists one entry per CDR3 protein. Here the sample spans some 99,000 distinct CDR3 sequences, less than 30% being singletons. The sample consisted of glioma tissue, nonneoplastic brain tissue, or PBMCs (not recorded which). These receptors originate from a human donor with low-grade glioma or glioblastoma, undergoing nonglioma brain surgery, or in good health (not recorded which).

Many counts were recorded for this clonotype. V and J are TRBV6-1 and TRBJ2-2; TRBD1 or TRBD2 may be the D gene (6 bases each). Germline assignment: CDR1 MNHNS and CDR2 SASEGT. V dropped 5 bases and J dropped 5 bases, with 15 bases sitting between them. This CDR3 region has 15 residues. CDR3 protein: CASSPGAGRTGELFF. For the CDR3, the DNA is TGTGCCAGCAGTCCGGGGGCAGGGCGGACCGGGGAGCTGTTTTTT.

This clonotype was detected ten times or more. The chain employs TRBV2 and TRBJ1-1, with D perhaps matching TRBD1 (5 bases). The ends were cut back, 1 base at V and 3 bases at J, with 9 bases in the middle. Germline assignment: CDR1 SNHLY and CDR2 FYNNEI. The CDR3 has 14 amino acids. The CDR3 DNA sequence: TGTGCCAGCAGTGAAGGCAGGGCGTACACTGAAGCTTTCTTT. Translation gives CASSEGRAYTEAFF.

This clonotype was observed many times. This is likely a read error, given that the CDR3 carries no conserved phenylalanine or tryptophan at its end. The limits of the CDR3 on the DNA are not certain, so only TCRdb's listed CDR3 is given. This rearrangement joins TRBV6-2 or TRBV6-3 to TRBJ1-1. The CDR3 is made up of 13 amino acids, end residues included. The V gene's germline CDR1 is MNHEY and CDR2 SVGEGT. The CDR3 protein is CASSYQGTTEAFL.

This clonotype showed up many times. The chain employs TRBV20-1 and TRBJ1-2, with TRBD1 identical over 9 bases. Germline values: CDR1 DFQATT, CDR2 SNEGSKA (reference sequence). Trimming removed 3 bases from V and 8 bases from J; junction bases left unmatched: 10. The CDR3 is made up of 14 amino acids. The CDR3 nucleotides are TGCAGTGCTAGCCCCGGGACAGGGCTACGCGGCTACACCTTC. Protein sequence: CSASPGTGLRGYTF.

This clonotype was detected many times. V gene TRBV20-1 combines with J gene TRBJ2-3; D perhaps matches TRBD2 (6 bases). This CDR3 contains 12 residues. With 6 bases removed from V and 5 bases from J, the gap between germline ends came to 12 bases. The germline V gene encodes CDR1 DFQATT and CDR2 SNEGSKA (reference sequence). This CDR3 is CSAQVGGDTQYF. The CDR3 nucleotides are TGCAGTGCCCAAGTCGGGGGAGATACGCAGTATTTT.

This clonotype was picked up many times. The J gene is TRBJ2-5, the V gene TRBV10-3; D not certain. The germline V gene encodes CDR1 ENHRY and CDR2 SYGVKD. Trimming removed 5 bases at V and 2 bases at J, with 9 bases between. This CDR3 region has 13 residues. Here the CDR3 reads CAISKAGQETQYF. The CDR3 nucleotides are TGTGCCATCAGTAAGGCCGGTCAAGAGACCCAGTACTTC.

This clonotype came up many times. The rearrangement uses TRBV5-1 and TRBJ2-5; 11 bases agree with TRBD1. Germline V gives CDR1 SGHRS, CDR2 YFSETQ. V shed 4 bases, J shed 5 bases, and the junction held 10 bases outside the gene matches. This CDR3 is 16 amino acids long. CDR3 residues: CASSPDRGRRSETQYF. DNA for the CDR3: TGCGCCAGCAGCCCGGACAGGGGGCGTCGGTCGGAGACCCAGTACTTC.

This clonotype was detected many times. The V call is TRBV5-5, the J call TRBJ2-3; D remains ambiguous. The CDR3 extends over 12 amino acids. V gave up 1 base and J gave up 4 bases, with 4 bases separating them. CDR1 SGHKS and CDR2 YYEKEE come from the germline V gene (reference sequence). The CDR3 loop is CASSLRADTQYF. The CDR3 DNA reads as TGTGCCAGCAGCTTGAGAGCAGATACGCAGTATTTT.

Ten or more counts support this clonotype. The chain has TRBV7-2 and TRBJ2-5, with TRBD2 identical over 8 bases. After removal of 4 bases from V and 4 bases from J, the junction contained 5 bases not matched to a gene. The CDR3 spans 14 residues. Germline CDR1 is SGHTA and CDR2 is FQGNSA. In DNA, the CDR3 is TGTGCCAGCAGCTCAGGGACTAGGAGAGAGACCCAGTACTTC. Its protein product is CASSSGTRRETQYF.

In this sample, this clonotype turned up once. This could be a read error, since a much larger clone is one nucleotide away. The chain has TRBV2 and TRBJ2-1, with a tentative D call TRBD1 (6 bases). Deletions cut 8 bases from V and 7 bases from J, with 18 bases between. The germline CDR1 and CDR2 sequences are SNHLY and FYNNEI. The CDR3 sequence is 14 residues long. CDR3 residues: CASDVQGLWNEQFF. The CDR3 bases are TGTGCCAGCGACGTGCAGGGGCTTTGGAATGAGCAGTTCTTC.

A word on this clonotype: At one end the junction does not follow the germline gene, possibly because of a read error. The chain combines TRBV24-1 with TRBJ2-7; TRBD2 matches 8 bases. From germline, CDR1 is KGHDR and CDR2 SFDVKD. There are 16 residues in the CDR3. The CDR3 spells CSTSGSGDRLIYEQYF. The CDR3 nucleotides read TGCTCCACCAGTGGTAGCGGGGACCGCCTAATTTACGAGCAGTACTTC.

The chain is built from TRBV6-2 or TRBV6-3 and TRBJ2-7; D is perhaps TRBD2 (6 bases). V was shortened by 2 bases and J by 3 bases, with 17 bases between the two germline ends. The CDR3 loop spans 16 amino acids. Per germline, CDR1 MNHEY and CDR2 SVGEGT. This CDR3 is CASSYQGGGSGYEQYF. Here the CDR3 DNA reads TGTGCCAGCAGTTACCAGGGAGGCGGGTCTGGCTACGAGCAGTACTTC.

Remarks on this clonotype: Its ends do not fully match the called genes, so a read error is possible. The chain carries TRBV5-5 and TRBJ1-1; unclear D gene. Germline V gene sequence: CDR1 SGHKS, CDR2 YYEKEE (reference sequence). This CDR3 has 14 residues. This chain's CDR3 is CASSLAGMNTKAFF. The CDR3 nucleotides are TGTGCCAGCAGCTTGGCGGGAATGAACACTAAAGCTTTCTTT.

This clonotype was detected ten times or more. The chain couples TRBV2 to TRBJ1-3, with D unclear. Germline CDR1 is SNHLY and CDR2 is FYNNEI. This CDR3 comprises 12 residues. The V and J ends lost 3 bases and 4 bases respectively, with 4 bases between them. The CDR3 nucleotides are TGTGCCAGCAGTGACCGCGGAAACACCATATATTTT. Translating gives CASSDRGNTIYF.

Remarks on this clonotype: One junction end does not reproduce the germline sequence, and a read error may be involved. The gene calls are TRBV7-3 and TRBJ1-2; 7 positions agree with TRBD1. CDR1 is SGHTA and CDR2 is FQGTGA in the germline V gene. This CDR3 comprises 13 residues. For the CDR3, the DNA is TGTGCCGGCAGTCTGACAGGGAACTATGGCTACACCTTC. This codes for CAGSLTGNYGYTF.

V and J are TRBV10-3 and TRBJ2-5; a possible D gene is TRBD2 (5 bases). Trimming stripped 5 bases from V and 1 base from J, with 8 bases between. The CDR3 is 13 amino acids. Germline CDR1 and CDR2: ENHRY and SYGVKD. CDR3 sequence: CAISTTTQETQYF. CDR3 sequence (DNA): TGTGCCATCAGTACGACTACCCAAGAGACCCAGTACTTC.

This clonotype showed up many times. The genes are TRBV7-2 and TRBJ2-7; a possible D gene is TRBD1 (5 bases). V was trimmed by 5 bases and J by 4 bases, leaving 15 bases between them. In germline, CDR1 is SGHTA, CDR2 FQGNSA. The CDR3 has 14 residues. DNA for the CDR3: TGTGCCAGCAGCGGCAATTTACAGGTTTACGAGCAGTACTTC. The encoded protein is CASSGNLQVYEQYF.

The rearrangement uses TRBV11-2 and TRBJ2-1; 9 nucleotides agree with TRBD2. Germline V gives CDR1 SGHAT, CDR2 FQNNGV. With 2 bases clipped from V and 12 bases from J, the junction kept 11 bases outside the gene matches. CDR3 length equals 15 residues. Here the CDR3 DNA reads TGTGCCAGCAGCTTAACGGCGGGAGGGGGGTCCGGGCAGTTCTTC. Residues: CASSLTAGGGSGQFF.